This TCR beta chain was captured by sequencing in a study of blood T cell repertoires in COVID-19. V was pared by 7 bases and J by 6 bases, with 12 bases between. Germline V gene sequence: CDR1 MNHNY, CDR2 SVGAGI (reference sequence). The CDR3 is 12 residues long. The authors' processing: Cell counts per sample came from amplifying reference gene primers. Assay: immunoSEQ multiplex PCR; the TCRdb copy retains only in-frame clones and omits some. That table supplies the V and J calls and clone size; D and trimming were determined from the DNA. The sample has 200,000 to 300,000 clones, approximately 81% seen once.

The sequence was obtained from a man aged 55-75 years with acute or convalescent COVID-19. J is TRBJ1-2 and V is TRBV6-6; a possible D gene is TRBD1 (5 bases). Specimen: peripheral blood. The CDR3 region is CASTLSGDGYTF. The CDR3 bases are TGTGCCAGCACCCTATCGGGGGATGGCTACACCTTC.